This paragraph covers one T cell receptor beta chain sequence. TCRdb keeps only in-frame clones here, not all; method: immunoSEQ multiplex PCR. The table shows more than 150,000 clones, with about 77% occurring only once. The entry originates in a study of blood T cell repertoires in COVID-19. The length of the CDR3 is 17 residues. Germline V lookup: CDR1 LNHNV, CDR2 YYDKDF (reference sequence). The V and J ends lost 0 bases and 0 bases respectively, with 14 bases between them. Sequencing was done on a sample of peripheral blood. V and J are TRBV15 and TRBJ1-1; D gene uncertain. The TCR was taken from a woman aged 80 or over with active or convalescent COVID-19. Here the CDR3 reads CATSRDWVGRMNTEAFF. In DNA form, the CDR3 reads TGTGCCACCAGCAGAGATTGGGTAGGGAGAATGAACACTGAAGCTTTCTTT.